This T cell receptor beta chain was observed in a study of siplizumab effects on memory and regulatory T cells. Whole-study findings and limits: It was never confirmed that proliferating Tregs from siplizumab cultures were suppressive.

As concerns this clone: The antigen remains undetermined.

The table came from immunoSEQ multiplex PCR; TCRdb's copy has only in-frame clones and leaves some out. The sample lists about 100,000 clones, 91% seen once, with 0.15% in the top ten. CDR1 is SQVTM and CDR2 is ANQGSEA in the germline V gene. CDR3 length equals 14 residues. V gave up 3 bases and J gave up 0 bases, with 9 bases separating them. This chain joins TRBV29-1 and TRBJ1-3; D is unclear. Input material: CD4+ T cells sorted from blood. The source of this sequence is a human donor in good health. Here the CDR3 DNA reads TGCAGCGTTGATCTTAGTCCCTCTGGAAACACCATATATTTT. The encoded protein is CSVDLSPSGNTIYF.